This TCR beta chain was retrieved from a study of sequential checkpoint blockade in melanoma. The wider study: First-line arms were nivolumab then ipilimumab, or the reverse, randomized 1:1. After both sequences, patients received maintenance nivolumab.

About this clone: The sample contains more than one DNA sequence encoding this CDR3.

Profiled with immunoSEQ multiplex PCR; TCRdb holds only in-frame clones, not every one. The sample includes 25,000 to 30,000 clones, 75% to 85% of them seen just once. The treatment is: randomized to nivolumab then ipilimumab (arm A) or the reverse (arm B). DNA-damaging chemotherapy had not been given to any patient beforehand. Sorted cells were live CD3+CD8+, lacking CD19 and CD56, from PBMCs. This sequence originates from a human donor with melanoma. The specimen was CD8+ T cells sorted from blood (inferred from file names), collected from a patient given nivolumab and ipilimumab in sequence.

CDR3 DNA: TGTGCCAGTAGTATAGTCGGGGGGGCGAACCAGCCCCAGCATTTT. Its translation: CASSIVGGANQPQHF. V gene TRBV19 combines with J gene TRBJ1-5, with D possibly TRBD1 on 6 matching bases. The CDR3 covers 15 residues. Germline-derived CDR1 and CDR2 are LNHDA and SQIVND (reference sequence). The V end lost 1 base, the J end lost 7 bases, and 14 bases lay between the germline ends.